The clone carrying this T cell receptor beta chain was seen many times. The sample comes from a study of T cell repertoires in cytomegalovirus infection. TCRdb re-analysed the reads in MiXCR, keeping a single row per CDR3 protein. The table lists 300,000 or so distinct CDR3 sequences, approximately 8.9% of them singletons. The sequenced material came from PBMCs. The clonotype originates from a human donor in good health (CMV status not recorded). Some clones in this sample may be carry-over from other donors' samples.

The CDR3 nucleotides read TGCAGTGCTAGAGAGGGGACTCCGGACGACGAGCAGTACTTC. This encodes CSAREGTPDDEQYF. This chain links TRBV20-1 with TRBJ2-7; maybe TRBD2 (6 bases). There are 14 residues in the CDR3. CDR1 DFQATT and CDR2 SNEGSKA come from the germline V gene (reference sequence). V dropped 0 bases and J dropped 5 bases, with 14 bases sitting between them.